The 2 T cell receptor beta chains below were found in one sample sequenced in a study of control samples from healthy donors and cancer patients. Clones were read by immunoSEQ multiplex PCR, and TCRdb kept only the in-frame ones, dropping some. Found here are about 130,000 clones, 92% of them singletons; the top ten hold about 5.5%. Sequencing used blood. These receptors all come from a man between 18 and 35 years old in good health.

The V and J genes are TRBV7-6 and TRBJ1-3; D is unresolved. This CDR3 contains 15 residues. Trimming stripped 2 bases from V and 2 bases from J, with 10 bases between. Per germline, CDR1 SGHVS and CDR2 FNYEAQ. Written as DNA, the CDR3 is TGTGCCAGCAGCTTAAGGGCAGGAGCTGGAAACACCATATATTTT. Translating it yields CASSLRAGAGNTIYF. Complete variable domain (other parts from reference TRBV7-6 and TRBJ1-3): GAGVSQSPRYKVTKRGQDVALRCDPISGHVSLYWYRQALGQGPEFLTYFNYEAQQDKSGLPNDRFSAERPEGSISTLTIQRTEQRDSAMYRCASSLRAGAGNTIYFGEGSWLTVV.

This clone has just a few counts. V usage is TRBV7-3 and J usage is TRBJ2-5, with a possible D match to TRBD2 (5 bases). Germline assignment: CDR1 SGHTA and CDR2 FQGTGA. This CDR3 comprises 16 residues. Trimming left V 0 bases short and J 1 base short, with 12 bases between. In DNA form, the CDR3 reads TGTGCCAGCAGCTTAACTCCCGGGGAAACCCAAGAGACCCAGTACTTC. Translation: CASSLTPGETQETQYF.